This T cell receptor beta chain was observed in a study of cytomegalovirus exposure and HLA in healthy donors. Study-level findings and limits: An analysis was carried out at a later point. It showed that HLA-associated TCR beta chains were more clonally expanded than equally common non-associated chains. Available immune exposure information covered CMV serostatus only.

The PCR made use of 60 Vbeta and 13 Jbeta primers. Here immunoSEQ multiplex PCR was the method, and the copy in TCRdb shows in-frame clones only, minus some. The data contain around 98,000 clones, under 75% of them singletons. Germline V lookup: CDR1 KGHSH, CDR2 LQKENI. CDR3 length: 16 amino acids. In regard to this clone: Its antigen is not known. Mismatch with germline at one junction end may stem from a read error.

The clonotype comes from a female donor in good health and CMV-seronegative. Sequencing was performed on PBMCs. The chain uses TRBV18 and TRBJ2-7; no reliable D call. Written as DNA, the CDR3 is TGTGCCAGCTCACCAGGAGACCCTAGAATTCCTTTGGAGCAGTATTTC. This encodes CASSPGDPRIPLEQYF.